These 26 T cell receptor beta chains originate from one sample sequenced in a study of blood T cell repertoires in COVID-19. Assay used: immunoSEQ multiplex PCR; TCRdb lists only in-frame clones, some missing. The sample carries about 160,000 clones, over 80% recorded once. What was sequenced was PBMCs or T cells enriched from blood (not recorded which). The receptors were gathered from a woman aged 45-65 years who had recovered from COVID-19.

The chain recombines TRBV18 with TRBJ1-1; D not certain. Trimming pared 6 bases from V and 1 base from J, leaving 12 bases between. Looked up from germline, CDR1 is KGHSH and CDR2 is LQKENI. This CDR3 is built from 14 residues. CDR3 nucleotide sequence: TGTGCCAGCTCGCCGGGTTCAGCGAACACTGAAGCTTTCTTT. This gives the protein CASSPGSANTEAFF.

This chain joins TRBV28 and TRBJ2-7; D is possibly TRBD2 (6 bases). The V gene lost 1 base and the J gene lost 7 bases, with 11 bases spanning the gap. Germline V gene sequence: CDR1 MDHEN, CDR2 SYDVKM. There are 13 residues in the CDR3. The CDR3: CASSLSSVGEQYV. DNA of the CDR3: TGTGCCAGCAGTTTATCTAGCGTGGGGGAGCAGTACGTC.

The chain has TRBV3-1 (or the pseudogene TRBV3-2) and TRBJ2-3, with D possibly being TRBD2 (6 bases). The germline V gene has CDR1 LGHDT and CDR2 YNNKEL (reference sequence). The CDR3 extends over 15 amino acids. The germline V and J ends were trimmed by 4 bases and 3 bases, with 14 bases remaining between them. This chain's CDR3 is CASSRATSSTDTQYF. The CDR3, as DNA: TGTGCCAGCAGCCGCGCGACTAGTTCGACAGATACGCAGTATTTT.

The rearrangement joins TRBV10-3 to TRBJ1-3, with 12 nucleotides matching TRBD1. The CDR3 spans 15 residues. Trimming cost V 7 bases and J 4 bases; bases outside gene matches: 5. Germline V CDR1 and CDR2: ENHRY, SYGVKD. The CDR3 spells CAIKRDRGHGNTIYF. CDR3 DNA sequence: TGTGCCATCAAACGGGACAGGGGGCACGGAAACACCATATATTTT.

The chain combines TRBV28 with TRBJ2-7, with TRBD1 identical over 7 bases. The CDR3 is made up of 13 amino acids. In germline, CDR1 is MDHEN, CDR2 SYDVKM. The V gene end was trimmed by 5 bases and the J gene end by 3 bases; junction bases not matched to a gene: 4. The CDR3 reads CASSPGDSYEQYV. The CDR3 DNA reads as TGTGCCAGCAGTCCCGGGGACAGCTACGAGCAGTACGTC.

This clone was seen a handful of times. The CDR3 loop is CASSLHPGLAGKNIQYF. The DNA for the CDR3 is TGTGCCAGCAGCCTTCATCCGGGACTAGCGGGCAAAAACATTCAGTACTTC. The chain recombines TRBV3-1 (or the pseudogene TRBV3-2) with TRBJ2-4, with 12 bases aligning to TRBD2. Germline loops: CDR1 LGHDT, CDR2 YNNKEL (reference sequence). The CDR3 consists of 17 residues. With 4 bases clipped from V and 3 bases from J, the junction kept 7 bases outside the gene matches.

The chain is built from TRBV5-1 and TRBJ1-4, with 7 bases aligning to TRBD1. Germline trimming cut 4 bases from V and 9 bases from J; bases unmatched to any gene: 9. CDR3 length equals 14 residues. Germline V gives CDR1 SGHRS, CDR2 YFSETQ. For the CDR3, the DNA is TGCGCCAGCAGCCCCGAGGAGGGGGCCCAAAAACTGTTTTTT. Residues: CASSPEEGAQKLFF.

Here the CDR3 DNA reads TGTGCCAGCAGCAAAAGGGGCAATTCACCCCTCCACTTT. Amino acid sequence: CASSKRGNSPLHF. This rearrangement joins TRBV21-1 to TRBJ1-6; the table calls TRBD1, which could not be checked here. TRBV21-1 is a pseudogene locus. This CDR3 region has 13 residues.

The chain uses TRBV12-3 or TRBV12-4 and TRBJ1-2; TRBD1 matches at 7 bases. V trimming: 3 bases; J trimming: 8 bases; junction bases outside the gene matches: 3. The CDR3 extends over 12 amino acids. The CDR3 DNA follows: TGTGCCAGCAGTTTCCAGGGGGGAGGCTACACCTTC. Amino acids: CASSFQGGGYTF.

This clone appeared once. The rearrangement links TRBV6-5 to TRBJ1-1; the D is unclear. The germline V gene has CDR1 MNHEY and CDR2 SVGAGI. V was shortened by 3 bases and J by 3 bases, with 11 bases between the two germline ends. The CDR3 is 14 amino acids. The CDR3, as DNA: TGTGCCAGCAGTTATGAGATTGGTCACACTGAAGCTTTCTTT. Translated, it gives CASSYEIGHTEAFF.

This rearrangement joins TRBV3-1 (or the pseudogene TRBV3-2) to TRBJ1-2, with D perhaps matching TRBD1 (5 bases). The germline gives CDR1 LGHDT, CDR2 YNNKEL (reference sequence). Trimming took off 3 bases at V and 0 bases at J, with 17 bases between the two ends. The CDR3 runs to 17 residues. The CDR3: CASSQGPRTNTNYGYTF. The CDR3 region has the DNA TGTGCCAGCAGCCAGGGCCCCCGGACAAATACTAACTATGGCTACACCTTC.

The chain uses TRBV12-3 or TRBV12-4 and TRBJ1-5; no clear D. The CDR3 loop spans 13 amino acids. The ends were cut back, 4 bases at V and 6 bases at J, with 10 bases in the middle. In DNA form, the CDR3 reads TGTGCCAGCAGTTGGGAGGTTCCTCAGCCCCAGCATTTT. Residues: CASSWEVPQPQHF.

The V gene is TRBV18, the J gene TRBJ1-1, with D possibly matching TRBD1 (6 bases). Germline lookup yields CDR1 KGHSH and CDR2 LQKENI. The ends were cut back, 3 bases at V and 1 base at J, with 18 bases in the middle. The CDR3 totals 17 residues. The CDR3 region has the DNA TGTGCCAGCTCACCGTCACAGGGATGGTTTACGAACACTGAAGCTTTCTTT. This codes for CASSPSQGWFTNTEAFF.

The chain is built from TRBV6-1 and TRBJ2-7; 9 nucleotides line up with TRBD2. J lost 5 bases, V lost 1 base, and 6 bases had no gene match. The germline CDR1 and CDR2 sequences are MNHNS and SASEGT. The CDR3 totals 15 residues. This chain's CDR3 is CASSEGAGGFHEQYV. The CDR3 coding sequence is TGTGCCAGCAGTGAAGGCGCGGGAGGGTTCCACGAGCAGTACGTC.

This clone has more than one count but fewer than ten. This chain links TRBV3-1 (or the pseudogene TRBV3-2) with TRBJ1-2; tentative D call: TRBD1 (6 bases). The germline V and J ends were trimmed by 1 base and 4 bases, with 7 bases remaining between them. Germline CDR1 and CDR2: LGHDT and YNNKEL (reference sequence). The CDR3 totals 13 residues. The CDR3 region is CASSQAGAYGYTF. The CDR3 nucleotides read TGTGCCAGCAGCCAAGCAGGGGCCTATGGCTACACCTTC.

The rearrangement joins TRBV19 to TRBJ1-2, with D uncertain. With 7 bases removed from V and 14 bases from J, the gap between germline ends came to 14 bases. Germline-derived CDR1 and CDR2 are LNHDA and SQIVND (reference sequence). The CDR3 consists of 10 residues. The chain's CDR3 is CASTYGLKTF. The CDR3 nucleotides are TGTGCCAGTACGTACGGTCTTAAGACCTTC.

The chain is built from TRBV19 and TRBJ1-1; possible D gene TRBD1, 6 bases. Germline V gene data show CDR1 as LNHDA and CDR2 as SQIVND (reference sequence). V dropped 7 bases and J dropped 5 bases, with 17 bases sitting between them. The CDR3 covers 14 residues. In DNA form, the CDR3 reads TGTGCCAGTACCTCCGGCAGGGGCGGGACTGAAGCTTTCTTT. It codes for CASTSGRGGTEAFF.

This clone was counted a few times. The chain couples TRBV4-1 to TRBJ2-1, with 9 bases that match TRBD1. CDR1 and CDR2 (germline): MGHRA, YSYEKL. Unmatched junction bases numbered 7, after V lost 3 bases and J lost 13 bases. The CDR3 runs to 13 residues. As DNA, the CDR3 is TGCGCCAGCAGCCAGGGACAGGGTACCCATCAGTTCTTC. This codes for CASSQGQGTHQFF.

CDR3 nucleotide sequence: TGTGCCAGCAGCTTAATAGGGGTCGGGGAGCTGTTTTTT. Its protein is CASSLIGVGELFF. This sequence joins TRBV7-3 and TRBJ2-2; possible D gene TRBD1, 5 bases. The CDR3 extends over 13 amino acids. Germline V CDR1 and CDR2: SGHTA, FQGTGA. V was trimmed by 1 base and J by 7 bases, leaving 7 bases between them.

The rearrangement links TRBV5-1 to TRBJ2-7; a possible D gene is TRBD2 (6 bases). V shed 4 bases and J shed 10 bases, with 18 bases lying between them. Germline CDR1 reads SGHRS; CDR2 reads YFSETQ. This CDR3 is 13 amino acids long. The DNA of the CDR3 is TGCGCCAGCAGCCCCGATGGGGGGAATTTACAGTACGTC. Residues: CASSPDGGNLQYV.

The chain recombines TRBV30 with TRBJ1-4; D call uncertain. The CDR3 extends over 13 amino acids. V was trimmed by 5 bases and J by 7 bases, leaving 14 bases between them. CDR1 and CDR2 (germline): GTSNPN, SVGIG (reference sequence). The CDR3 here is CAWRGRGAEKLFF. The CDR3 coding sequence is TGTGCCTGGCGCGGCCGAGGAGCTGAAAAACTGTTTTTT.

This rearrangement joins TRBV14 to TRBJ1-6; possible D gene TRBD1, 6 bases. In germline, CDR1 is SGHDN, CDR2 FVKESK. This CDR3 region has 13 residues. V lost 0 bases, J lost 9 bases, and 6 bases lay in between. For the CDR3, the DNA is TGTGCCAGCAGCCAAGACAGGGGTTCACCCCTCCACTTT. Its protein product is CASSQDRGSPLHF.

The V call is TRBV7-2, the J call TRBJ2-5; the D is unclear. Trimming removed 6 bases at V and 5 bases at J, with 16 bases between. This CDR3 is built from 14 residues. Germline-derived CDR1 and CDR2 are SGHTA and FQGNSA. The DNA of the CDR3 is TGTGCCAGCAGTTTTATATCGGTTGTCGAGACCCAGTACTTC. Translating it yields CASSFISVVETQYF.

This CDR3 is CASSQDPGQGGLWRNQPQHF. The CDR3 coding sequence is TGCGCCAGCAGCCAAGATCCGGGACAGGGCGGTTTATGGCGCAATCAGCCCCAGCATTTT. The V call is TRBV4-1, the J call TRBJ1-5; TRBD1 matches 9 bases. The CDR3 has 20 residues. J lost 2 bases, V lost 0 bases, and 14 bases had no gene match. The V gene's germline CDR1 is MGHRA and CDR2 YSYEKL.

This clone was observed a handful of times. V usage is TRBV7-2 and J usage is TRBJ1-6, with TRBD1 matching 11 bases. In germline, CDR1 is SGHTA, CDR2 FQGNSA. The CDR3 has 16 amino acids. V trimming: 4 bases; J trimming: 9 bases; junction bases outside the gene matches: 8. DNA of the CDR3: TGTGCCAGCAGCTCAACAGGACAGGGGGCCCTTTCACCCCTCCACTTT. Translated, it gives CASSSTGQGALSPLHF.

This clone was recorded a few times. The V gene is TRBV28, the J gene TRBJ1-1; no firm D call. Germline loops: CDR1 MDHEN, CDR2 SYDVKM. V dropped 8 bases and J dropped 0 bases, with 7 bases sitting between them. This CDR3 contains 12 residues. The CDR3 protein is CASRSMNTEAFF. CDR3 bases: TGTGCCAGCCGAAGCATGAACACTGAAGCTTTCTTT.